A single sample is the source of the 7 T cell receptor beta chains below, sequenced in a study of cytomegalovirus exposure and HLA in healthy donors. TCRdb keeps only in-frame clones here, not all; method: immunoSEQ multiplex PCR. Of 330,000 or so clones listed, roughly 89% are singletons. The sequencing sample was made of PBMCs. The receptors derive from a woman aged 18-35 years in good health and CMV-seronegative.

The CDR3 reads CASSVSGRAHEAFF. The CDR3 nucleotides read TGTGCCAGCAGCGTCTCGGGCAGGGCGCATGAAGCTTTCTTT. The chain is built from TRBV9 and TRBJ1-1, with D possibly TRBD1 on 5 matching bases. V dropped 2 bases and J dropped 7 bases, with 15 bases sitting between them. The CDR3 has 14 residues. The V gene's germline CDR1 is SGDLS and CDR2 YYNGEE.

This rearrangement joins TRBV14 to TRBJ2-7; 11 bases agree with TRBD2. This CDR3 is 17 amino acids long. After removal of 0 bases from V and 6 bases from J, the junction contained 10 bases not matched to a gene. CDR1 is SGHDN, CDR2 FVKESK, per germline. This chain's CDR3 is CASSQDPSLAGEGEQYF. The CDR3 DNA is TGTGCCAGCAGCCAAGATCCCTCACTAGCGGGAGAGGGCGAGCAGTACTTC. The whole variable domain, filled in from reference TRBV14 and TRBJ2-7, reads EAGVTQFPSHSVIEKGQTVTLRCDPISGHDNLYWYRRVMGKEIKFLLHFVKESKQDESGMPNNRFLAERTGGTYSTLKVQPAELEDSGVYFCASSQDPSLAGEGEQYFGPGTRLTVT.

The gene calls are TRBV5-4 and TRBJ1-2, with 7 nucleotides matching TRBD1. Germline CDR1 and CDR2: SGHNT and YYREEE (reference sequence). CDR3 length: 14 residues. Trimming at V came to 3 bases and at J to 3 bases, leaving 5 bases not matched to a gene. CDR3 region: CASSSAGTDYGYTF. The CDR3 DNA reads TGTGCCAGCAGCTCCGCCGGGACAGACTATGGCTACACCTTC.

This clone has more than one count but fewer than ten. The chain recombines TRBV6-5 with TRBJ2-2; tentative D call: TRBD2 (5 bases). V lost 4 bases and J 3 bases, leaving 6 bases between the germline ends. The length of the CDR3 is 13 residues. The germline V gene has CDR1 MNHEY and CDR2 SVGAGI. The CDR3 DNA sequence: TGTGCCAGCAGTTTGAGGGACACCGGGGAGCTGTTTTTT. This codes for CASSLRDTGELFF.

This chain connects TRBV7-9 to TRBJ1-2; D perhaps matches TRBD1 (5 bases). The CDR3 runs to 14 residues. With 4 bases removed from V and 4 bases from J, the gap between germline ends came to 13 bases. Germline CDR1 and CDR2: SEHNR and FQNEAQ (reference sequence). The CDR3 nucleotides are TGTGCCAGCAGCTGGGGGGACCGCTCCTATGGCTACACCTTC. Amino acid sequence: CASSWGDRSYGYTF.

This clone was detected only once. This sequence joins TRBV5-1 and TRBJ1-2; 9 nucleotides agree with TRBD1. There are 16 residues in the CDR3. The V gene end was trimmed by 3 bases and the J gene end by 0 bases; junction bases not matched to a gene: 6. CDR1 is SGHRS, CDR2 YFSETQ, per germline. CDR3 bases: TGCGCCAGCAGCTCCGCGAGGGACAGGGCTAACTATGGCTACACCTTC. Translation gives CASSSARDRANYGYTF.

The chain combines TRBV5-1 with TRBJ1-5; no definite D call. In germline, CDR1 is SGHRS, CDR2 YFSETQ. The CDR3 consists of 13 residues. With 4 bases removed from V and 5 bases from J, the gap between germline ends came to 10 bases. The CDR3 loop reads CASSPGWDQPQHF. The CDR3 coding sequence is TGCGCCAGCAGCCCGGGTTGGGATCAGCCCCAGCATTTT.